This T cell receptor beta chain was sequenced during a study of response to subunit inactivated influenza vaccine. TCRdb used MiXCR to reprocess the RT-PCR reads, holding one entry per CDR3 protein. In the table there are just over 300,000 distinct CDR3 sequences, approximately 21% of which are singletons. Sequencing was performed on PBMCs from blood, taken less than 22 months after vaccination. This TCR derives from a man in his fifties or sixties who received an inactivated influenza vaccine.

CDR3 region: CASSLGPGQGLNEQFF. As DNA, the CDR3 is TGTGCCAGCAGCTTAGGGCCGGGACAGGGATTGAATGAGCAGTTCTTC. This chain links TRBV11-2 with TRBJ2-1; 9 bases fit TRBD1. Losses at the gene ends were 1 base for V and 7 bases for J; bases not matched to a gene: 8. The CDR3 has 16 amino acids. Germline V CDR1 and CDR2: SGHAT, FQNNGV.